The 4 T cell receptor beta chains below all came from one sample that was sequenced in a study of blood T cell repertoires in COVID-19. Method: immunoSEQ multiplex PCR; TCRdb's copy keeps in-frame clones and lacks some. In the table there are 250,000 or so clones, roughly 87% of which are singletons. Sample: peripheral blood. The origin of the receptors is a woman between 40 and 50 years old who had recovered from COVID-19.

V gene TRBV7-3 combines with J gene TRBJ1-3; 7 positions agree with TRBD1. The germline CDR1 and CDR2 sequences are SGHTA and FQGTGA. V dropped 2 bases and J dropped 1; count of bases not matched to a gene: 5. This CDR3 has 16 residues. This CDR3 is CASSLHDRASGNTIYF. CDR3 in DNA: TGTGCCAGCAGCTTACACGACAGGGCGTCTGGAAACACCATATATTTT.

The rearrangement joins TRBV18 to TRBJ2-1; the match to TRBD2 covers 13 bases. Germline CDR1 and CDR2: KGHSH and LQKENI. The CDR3 runs to 13 residues. J lost 16 bases, V lost 4 bases, and 7 bases had no gene match. In nucleotides, the CDR3 is TGTGCCAGCTCACGGACTAGCGGGAGCCTCGGCTTCTTC. Protein: CASSRTSGSLGFF.

This clone has more than one count but fewer than ten. J is TRBJ1-2 and V is TRBV18; no definite D call. The germline gives CDR1 KGHSH, CDR2 LQKENI. CDR3 size: 15 residues. V lost 0 bases, J lost 0 bases, and 8 bases lay in between. The CDR3, as DNA: TGTGCCAGCTCACCACCCTCGGTAGCTAACTATGGCTACACCTTC. Translating gives CASSPPSVANYGYTF.

The chain joins TRBV19 to TRBJ1-5; no firm D call. The germline gives CDR1 LNHDA, CDR2 SQIVND (reference sequence). The CDR3 is 13 amino acids. Trimming cost V 8 bases and J 0 bases, with 8 bases left between them. CDR3 DNA: TGTGCCAGTTCCGAGAGTAGCAATCAGCCCCAGCATTTT. Translation gives CASSESSNQPQHF. Supplemented by reference TRBV19 and TRBJ1-5, the full variable domain reads DGGITQSPKYLFRKEGQNVTLSCEQNLNHDAMYWYRQDPGQGLRLIYYSQIVNDFQKGDIAEGYSVSREKKESFPLTVTSAQKNPTAFYLCASSESSNQPQHFGDGTRLSIL.